This entry lists 11 T cell receptor beta chains sequenced from one sample in a study of circulating and synovial CD4+ cells in juvenile arthritis. Only in-frame clones appear in the TCRdb table, and some are missing; sequencing was by immunoSEQ multiplex PCR. The sample carries approximately 15,000 clones, roughly 89% recorded once. Sequencing was done on a sample of CD4+ T cells from blood. These receptors were taken from a human donor with juvenile idiopathic arthritis.

This chain joins TRBV27 and TRBJ2-3; TRBD2 aligns across 8 bases. The V gene end was trimmed by 5 bases and the J gene end by 4 bases; junction bases not matched to a gene: 14. Germline V lookup: CDR1 MNHEY, CDR2 SMNVEV (reference sequence). This CDR3 contains 17 residues. CDR3 sequence reads: CASSKTIAGGAADTQYF. In DNA, the CDR3 is TGTGCCAGCAGTAAGACCATTGCCGGGGGGGCCGCAGATACGCAGTATTTT.

The chain carries TRBV21-1 and TRBJ1-2; TRBD1, the table's D call, lacks a check against the DNA. TRBV21-1 is described as a pseudogene. This CDR3 region has 16 residues. This chain's CDR3 is CASSKSKAGQDYGYTF. The CDR3 nucleotides read TGTGCCAGCAGCAAAAGTAAGGCAGGGCAGGACTATGGCTACACCTTC.

The chain combines TRBV2 with TRBJ2-4; 7 bases are a match to TRBD2. There are 14 residues in the CDR3. With 6 bases clipped from V and 0 bases from J, the junction kept 2 bases outside the gene matches. CDR1 SNHLY and CDR2 FYNNEI come from the germline V gene. CDR3 nucleotide sequence: TGTGCCAGCAGGAGGGAGGGAGCCAAAAACATTCAGTACTTC. It translates to CASRREGAKNIQYF. The full variable domain, with the rest looked up from reference TRBV2 and TRBJ2-4, is EPEVTQTPSHQVTQMGQEVILRCVPISNHLYFYWYRQILGQKVEFLVSFYNNEISEKSEIFDDQFSVERPDGSNFTLKIRSTKLEDSAMYFCASRREGAKNIQYFGAGTRLSVL.

In this sample, this clone turned up once. The rearrangement links TRBV5-6 to TRBJ1-5; no clear D. The length of the CDR3 is 12 residues. Germline V gives CDR1 SGHDT, CDR2 YYEEEE. V lost 4 bases and J 8 bases, leaving 10 bases between the germline ends. This CDR3 reads CASSRGSEPQHF. DNA for the CDR3: TGTGCCAGCAGCCGGGGTAGTGAGCCCCAGCATTTT.

The chain couples TRBV6-5 to TRBJ2-5, with D hard to call. The ends were cut back, 0 bases at V and 4 bases at J, with 12 bases in the middle. The CDR3 length is 15 residues. The germline gives CDR1 MNHEY, CDR2 SVGAGI. The CDR3, as DNA: TGTGCCAGCAGTTACTCGAGGCTAGAACGAGAGACCCAGTACTTC. The encoded protein is CASSYSRLERETQYF.

About this clone itself: Other DNA sequences in the same sample also yield this CDR3. This chain uses TRBV7-8 with TRBJ1-6, with TRBD1 identical over 10 bases. CDR3 length equals 14 residues. The J segment lost 8 bases and the V segment lost 7 bases, leaving 5 bases of the junction unmatched. The V gene's germline CDR1 is SGHVS and CDR2 FQNEAQ. CDR3 in amino acids: CASTGTGDDSPLHF. CDR3 nucleotides: TGTGCCAGCACGGGGACAGGGGACGATTCACCCCTCCACTTT.

The gene calls are TRBV7-2 and TRBJ2-7, with TRBD1 as a possible D gene (6 bases). Germline values: CDR1 SGHTA, CDR2 FQGNSA. Trimming left V 3 bases short and J 3 bases short, with 15 bases between. The CDR3 loop spans 15 amino acids. This chain's CDR3 is CASSFSGTPRYEQYF. CDR3 nucleotide sequence: TGTGCCAGCAGCTTCTCCGGGACACCCCGCTACGAGCAGTACTTC. The variable domain in full, completed from reference TRBV7-2 and TRBJ2-7, reads GAGVSQSPSNKVTEKGKDVELRCDPISGHTALYWYRQSLGQGLEFLIYFQGNSAPDKSGLPSDRFSAERTGGSVSTLTIQRTQQEDSAVYLCASSFSGTPRYEQYFGPGTRLTVT.

The V call is TRBV6-5, the J call TRBJ1-1, with D unclear. V shed 6 bases and J shed 1 base, with 9 bases lying between them. This CDR3 contains 13 residues. CDR1 is MNHEY and CDR2 is SVGAGI in the germline V gene. CDR3: CASSRTRNTEAFF. The CDR3 bases are TGTGCCAGCAGCCGAACAAGGAACACTGAAGCTTTCTTT.

The CDR3 region is CASSLDRGAGNTIYF. CDR3 nucleotide sequence: TGCGCCAGCAGCTTGGACAGGGGTGCTGGAAACACCATATATTTT. V gene TRBV5-1 combines with J gene TRBJ1-3; 7 bases align to TRBD1. V shed 0 bases and J 2 bases; nucleotides not matched to a gene: 2. The CDR3 consists of 15 residues. CDR1 is SGHRS and CDR2 is YFSETQ in the germline V gene.

J is TRBJ2-3 and V is TRBV12-5; D is ambiguous. V lost 5 bases to trimming and J lost 4 bases, with 7 bases between them. Germline V gene sequence: CDR1 LGHNT, CDR2 FRNRAP. This CDR3 spans 12 amino acids. DNA for the CDR3: TGTGCTAGTGGTCCCGGGTCAGATACGCAGTATTTT. It specifies CASGPGSDTQYF.

V and J are TRBV18 and TRBJ2-7, with 7 bases that match TRBD1. Germline CDR1 KGHSH, CDR2 LQKENI. CDR3 length: 14 residues. V trimming: 3 bases; J trimming: 0 bases; junction bases outside the gene matches: 2. The DNA for the CDR3 is TGTGCCAGCTCACCCCGGGACAGCTCCTACGAGCAGTACTTC. Translation gives CASSPRDSSYEQYF.